The clone carrying this TCR beta chain has just a few counts. Its antigen is still unknown. The data were obtained in a study of T cells in Graves' hyperthyroidism and ophthalmopathy. Study results and caveats: Ophthalmopathy stood apart from stable hyperthyroidism in a 13 V-J model. Most expanded thyroid clonotypes above 0.001 also appeared in blood.

Amplification of TCR beta CDR3 regions used RNA as the template. The primer set for the first-round RT-PCR of the TCR CDR3 was HTBI. TCRdb recomputed calls from the multiplex PCR reads with MiXCR, one row per CDR3 protein. The table records under 500,000 distinct CDR3 sequences, around 15% of them present only once. From more than 9.5 ml of fresh peripheral blood, PBMCs were isolated. The CDR3 length is 14 residues. In germline, CDR1 is LNHDA, CDR2 SQIVND (reference sequence). V was cut by 5 bases and J by 1 base, with 8 bases left in between. The source of this sequence is a man in his fifties or sixties with Graves' ophthalmopathy. Sample: blood. V usage is TRBV19 and J usage is TRBJ2-2; D gene uncertain. This chain's CDR3 is CASSPIQNTGELFF. For the CDR3, the DNA is TGTGCCAGTAGTCCTATACAGAACACCGGGGAGCTGTTTTTT.